This passage covers 6 T cell receptor beta chains from one sample sequenced in a study of T cells in Graves' hyperthyroidism and ophthalmopathy (dated by TCRdb to the late 2010s). Library preparation used multiplex PCR. TCRdb records Illumina HiSeq 2000 as the sequencer. The TCR beta CDR3 regions were amplified from the RNA transcripts. The TCR CDR3 was subjected to a first round of RT-PCR using the HTBI primer set and the Qiagen OneStep RT-PCR kit. Using fastp trimming at Q25 and MiXCR clonotype assembly, TCRdb reanalyzed the public sequencing data and kept in-frame beta chains. All rows with the same CDR3 protein become a single entry with the most common DNA and genes. The sample table shows roughly 580,000 distinct CDR3 sequences, and roughly 50% are seen once. Jointly, the top ten make up nearly 8.5% of the sample. The material sequenced was peripheral blood or thyroid tissue (not recorded which). These receptors were obtained from a woman under 30 with Graves' hyperthyroidism. Donor details come from another sample of the same person, matched by shared clones.

This clonotype was seen at least ten times. The chain links TRBV9 to TRBJ1-6, with D unclear. The germline V gene encodes CDR1 SGDLS and CDR2 YYNGEE. V dropped 4 bases and J dropped 8 bases, with 16 bases sitting between them. This CDR3 is 15 amino acids long. The CDR3, as DNA: TGTGCCAGCAGCCCGACCCCTCAATCTGATTCACCCCTCCACTTT. Encoded protein: CASSPTPQSDSPLHF. The complete variable domain, with remaining parts taken from reference TRBV9 and TRBJ1-6, reads DSGVTQTPKHLITATGQRVTLRCSPRSGDLSVYWYQQSLDQGLQFLIQYYNGEERAKGNILERFSAQQFPDLHSELNLSSLELGDSALYFCASSPTPQSDSPLHFGNGTRLTVT.

J is TRBJ2-6 and V is TRBV7-2; 12 positions match TRBD1. Germline CDR1 SGHTA, CDR2 FQGNSA. This CDR3 contains 19 residues. The V and J ends lost 4 bases and 0 bases, in that order; junction bases with no gene match: 7. CDR3 nucleotide sequence: TGTGCCAGCAGCTCTGGCAGGGACAGGGGGCGCTCTGGGGCCAACGTCCTGACTTTC. Its translation is CASSSGRDRGRSGANVLTF.

The rearrangement joins TRBV5-1 to TRBJ1-1; 7 nucleotides line up with TRBD1. CDR1 and CDR2 (germline): SGHRS, YFSETQ. CDR3 length: 15 residues. J lost 5 bases, V lost 4 bases, and 11 bases had no gene match. CDR3 nucleotides: TGCGCCAGCAGCGGCCTCAGGGGGGCTGGAACTGAAGCTTTCTTT. It specifies CASSGLRGAGTEAFF.

This sequence joins TRBV15 and TRBJ2-7; D gene ambiguous. Germline CDR1 is LNHNV and CDR2 is YYDKDF (reference sequence). The CDR3 covers 14 residues. The ends were cut back, 1 base at V and 3 bases at J, with 10 bases in the middle. The CDR3 region has the DNA TGTGCCACCAGCAGAGCCGCCACAGTCTACGAGCAGTACTTC. The encoded protein is CATSRAATVYEQYF.

This clonotype was seen once. This chain's CDR3 is CASTNDRGTEKLFF. The CDR3 DNA follows: TGTGCCAGCACCAACGACAGGGGCACTGAAAAACTGTTTTTT. The J gene is TRBJ1-4, the V gene TRBV2; 8 positions match TRBD1. The V and J ends lost 7 bases and 7 bases, in that order; junction bases with no gene match: 8. The CDR3 spans 14 residues. Looked up from germline, CDR1 is SNHLY and CDR2 is FYNNEI.

The sample holds many counts of this clonotype. The chain uses TRBV7-2 and TRBJ1-3; weak D call: TRBD1 (5 bases). V was trimmed by 5 bases and J by 4 bases, leaving 9 bases between them. Germline V gives CDR1 SGHTA, CDR2 FQGNSA. There are 13 residues in the CDR3. The CDR3 sequence is CASSDRQGNTIYF. CDR3 in DNA: TGTGCCAGCAGCGATCGACAGGGAAACACCATATATTTT.